This T cell receptor (beta chain) comes out of a study of identical twins. This CDR3 is built from 16 residues. Germline V gives CDR1 MNHNS, CDR2 SASEGT. Trimming pared 0 bases from V and 1 base from J, leaving 13 bases between. This clonotype was seen more than once but under ten times. Antigen: not known. Via MiXCR, TCRdb re-called the 5' RACE reads, giving one row per CDR3 protein. This sample has approximately 250,000 distinct CDR3 sequences, with approximately 7.1% found just once. Study-wide points: Twin-shared out-of-frame alpha sequences showed excess low generation probability. Insertions were fewer in abundant cord blood beta clonotypes, whereas memory repertoires showed none of this pattern.

The data also belong to a second study, concerning T cells expressing NK-cell markers. That source adds: Expanded NKG2C+ T cell clones had unclear HCMV specificity.

The chain recombines TRBV6-1 with TRBJ2-7; D gene ambiguous. The TCR originated in a woman under 30 in good health. The sequenced material came from CD8+ T cells sorted from blood. Here the CDR3 reads CASSEAYLVPSYEQYF. The CDR3 DNA is TGTGCCAGCAGTGAAGCTTACCTAGTCCCATCCTACGAGCAGTACTTC.